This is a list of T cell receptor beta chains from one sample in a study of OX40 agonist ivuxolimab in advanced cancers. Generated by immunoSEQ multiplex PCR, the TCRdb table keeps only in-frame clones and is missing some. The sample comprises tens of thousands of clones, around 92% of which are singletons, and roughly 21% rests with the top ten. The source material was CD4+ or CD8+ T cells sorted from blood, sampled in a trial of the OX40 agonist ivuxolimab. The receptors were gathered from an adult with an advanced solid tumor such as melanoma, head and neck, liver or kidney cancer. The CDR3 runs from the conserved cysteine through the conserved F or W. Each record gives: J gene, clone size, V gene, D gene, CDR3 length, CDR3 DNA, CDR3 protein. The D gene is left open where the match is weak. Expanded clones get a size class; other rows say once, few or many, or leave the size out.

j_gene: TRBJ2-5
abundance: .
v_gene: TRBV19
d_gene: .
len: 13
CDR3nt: TGTGCCAGTAGTGAGACAGACCAAGAGACCCAGTACTTC
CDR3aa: CASSETDQETQYF

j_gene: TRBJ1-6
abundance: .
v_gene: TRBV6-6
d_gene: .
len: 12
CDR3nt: TGTGCCAGCAGTTACGTGGCTTCACCCCTCCACTTT
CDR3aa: CASSYVASPLHF

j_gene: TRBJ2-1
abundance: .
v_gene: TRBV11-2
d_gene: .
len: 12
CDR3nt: TGTGCCAGCAGCCTTATTAGCAATGAGCAGTTCTTC
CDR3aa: CASSLISNEQFF

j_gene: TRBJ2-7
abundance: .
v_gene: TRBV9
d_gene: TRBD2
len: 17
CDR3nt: TGTGCCAGCAGCCCCCCCAGCGGGGGGCCCCTTCCCTACGAGCAGTACTTC
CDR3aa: CASSPPSGGPLPYEQYF

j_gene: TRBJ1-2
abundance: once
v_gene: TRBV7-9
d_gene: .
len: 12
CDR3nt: TGTGCCAGCACGAAAGGCGACTATGGCTACACCTTC
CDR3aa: CASTKGDYGYTF

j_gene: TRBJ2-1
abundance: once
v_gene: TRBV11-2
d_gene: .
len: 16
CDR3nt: TGTGCCAGCAGCTTAGATATGGAATTCTCCTACAATGAGCAGTTCTTC
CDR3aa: CASSLDMEFSYNEQFF

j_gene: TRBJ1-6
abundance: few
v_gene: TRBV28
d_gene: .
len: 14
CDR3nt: TGTGCCAGCAGCCTAAGGAACTATAATTCACCCCTCCACTTT
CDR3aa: CASSLRNYNSPLHF

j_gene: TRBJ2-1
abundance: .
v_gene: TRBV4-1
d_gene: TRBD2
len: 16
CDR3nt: TGCGCCAGCAGCCAAGATAGGACTAGCGGGAGGAATGAGCAGTTCTTC
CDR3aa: CASSQDRTSGRNEQFF

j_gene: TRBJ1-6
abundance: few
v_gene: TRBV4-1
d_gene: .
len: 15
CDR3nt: TGCGCCAGCAGCCCAACGACAGTGAATAATTCACCCCTCCACTTT
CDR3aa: CASSPTTVNNSPLHF

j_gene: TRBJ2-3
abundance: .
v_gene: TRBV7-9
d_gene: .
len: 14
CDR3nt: TGTGCCAGCAGCTTATCCGAGGTGCCAGATACGCAGTATTTT
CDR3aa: CASSLSEVPDTQYF

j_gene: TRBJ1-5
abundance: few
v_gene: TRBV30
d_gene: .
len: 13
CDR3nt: TGTGCCTGGAGCGCAGACAGGAATCAGCCCCAGCATTTT
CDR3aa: CAWSADRNQPQHF

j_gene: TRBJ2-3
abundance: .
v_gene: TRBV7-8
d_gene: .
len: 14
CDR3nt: TGTGCCAGCAGCTTACCGGGAAGCACAGATACGCAGTATTTT
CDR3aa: CASSLPGSTDTQYF

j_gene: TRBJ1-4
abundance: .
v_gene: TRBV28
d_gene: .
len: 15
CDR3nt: TGTGCCAGCACCCGACGGGACAACTTAATGAGAGAACTGTTTTTT
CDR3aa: CASTRRDNLMRELFF

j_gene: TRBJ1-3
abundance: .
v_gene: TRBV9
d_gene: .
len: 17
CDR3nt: TGTGCCAGCAGCCCCATGGTACGGGCCAGCTCTGGAAACACCATATATTTT
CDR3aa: CASSPMVRASSGNTIYF

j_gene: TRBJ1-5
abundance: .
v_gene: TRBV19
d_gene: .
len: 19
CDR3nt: TGTGCCAGTAGTATAGATCCTTATATCTTCGGGGGGGCTGAAGGGCCCCAGCATTTT
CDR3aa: CASSIDPYIFGGAEGPQHF

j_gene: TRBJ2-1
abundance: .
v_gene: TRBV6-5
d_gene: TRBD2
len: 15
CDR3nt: TGTGCCAGCAGTTACGGGACTAGCGGGACTGATGAGCAGTTCTTC
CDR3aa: CASSYGTSGTDEQFF

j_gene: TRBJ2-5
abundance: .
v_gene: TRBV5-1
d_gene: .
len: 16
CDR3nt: TGCGCCAGCAGCTTGGCCACGGGGTCCCTGCAAGAGACCCAGTACTTC
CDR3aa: CASSLATGSLQETQYF

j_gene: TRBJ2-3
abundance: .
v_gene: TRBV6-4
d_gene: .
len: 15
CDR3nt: TGTGCCAGCAGTGACGCCAGAGGGGGGGACGATACGCAGTATTTT
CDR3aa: CASSDARGGDDTQYF

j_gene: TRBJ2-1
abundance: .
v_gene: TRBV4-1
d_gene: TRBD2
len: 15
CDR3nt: TGCGCCAGCAGCAAGACTAGCGGGAGGGCTGTGAGGCAGTTCTTC
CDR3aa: CASSKTSGRAVRQFF

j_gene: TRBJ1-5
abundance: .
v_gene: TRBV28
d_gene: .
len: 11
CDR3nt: TGTGCCAGCAGTATTAATCAGCCCCAGCATTTT
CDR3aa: CASSINQPQHF

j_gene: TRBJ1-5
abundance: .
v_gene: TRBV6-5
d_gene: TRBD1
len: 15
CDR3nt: TGTGCCAGCAGTTCCGGGACAGGGGGAAATCAGCCCCAGCATTTT
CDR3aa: CASSSGTGGNQPQHF

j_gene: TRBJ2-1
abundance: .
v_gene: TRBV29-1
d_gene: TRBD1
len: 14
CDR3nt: TGCAGCGTTGTTAGGACAGGGGGTCTAAATGAGCAGTTCTTC
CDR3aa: CSVVRTGGLNEQFF

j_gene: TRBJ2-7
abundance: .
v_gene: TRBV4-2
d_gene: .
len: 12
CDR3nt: TGTGCCAGCAGCCCGGGGTTGGACGAGCAGTACTTC
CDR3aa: CASSPGLDEQYF

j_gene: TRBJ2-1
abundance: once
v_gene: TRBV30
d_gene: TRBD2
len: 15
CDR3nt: TGTGCCTGGAGTCCCGGGACTAGCAGAGACAATGAGCAGTTCTTC
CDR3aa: CAWSPGTSRDNEQFF

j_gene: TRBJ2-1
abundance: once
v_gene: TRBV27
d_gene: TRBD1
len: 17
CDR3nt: TGTGCCAGCAGATACGGGACAGGGGGCTTCTGGGGAAATGAGCAGTTCTTC
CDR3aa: CASRYGTGGFWGNEQFF

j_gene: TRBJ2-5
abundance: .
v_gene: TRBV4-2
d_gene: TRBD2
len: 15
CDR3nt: TGTGCCAGCAGCCAAGACCGGGAGGGGCAAGAGACCCAGTACTTC
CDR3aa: CASSQDREGQETQYF

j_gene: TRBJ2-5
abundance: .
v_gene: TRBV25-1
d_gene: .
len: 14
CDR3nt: TGTGCCAGCAGTCTCCGGGGGAGAGGGGAGACCCAGTACTTC
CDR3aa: CASSLRGRGETQYF

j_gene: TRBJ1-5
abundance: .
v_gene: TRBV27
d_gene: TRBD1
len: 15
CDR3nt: TGTGCCAGCAGTTTAACGACAGGGCTGAATCAGCCCCAGCATTTT
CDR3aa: CASSLTTGLNQPQHF

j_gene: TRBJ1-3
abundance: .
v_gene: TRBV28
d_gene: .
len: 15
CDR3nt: TGTGCCAGCACCCTGAGGACAGAGATTAGAAACACCATATATTTT
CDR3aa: CASTLRTEIRNTIYF

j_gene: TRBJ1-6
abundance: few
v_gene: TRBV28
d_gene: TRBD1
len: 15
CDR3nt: TGTGCCAGCTTCAGGGGGAGCTCCTATAATTCACCCCTCCACTTT
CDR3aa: CASFRGSSYNSPLHF

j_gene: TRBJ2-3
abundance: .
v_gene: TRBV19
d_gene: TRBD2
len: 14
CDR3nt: TGTGCCAGTAGTATAGATCTTAGCGGGGATACGCAGTATTTT
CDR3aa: CASSIDLSGDTQYF

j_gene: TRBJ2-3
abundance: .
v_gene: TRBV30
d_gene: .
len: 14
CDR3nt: TGTGCCTGGGACGAGCGGTTTACCACAGATACGCAGTATTTT
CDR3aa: CAWDERFTTDTQYF

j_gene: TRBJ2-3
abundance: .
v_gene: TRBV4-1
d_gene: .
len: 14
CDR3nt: TGCGCCAGCAGCCAAGAGGGGGATGCAGATACGCAGTATTTT
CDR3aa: CASSQEGDADTQYF

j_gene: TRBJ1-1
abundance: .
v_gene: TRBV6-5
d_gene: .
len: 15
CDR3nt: TGTGCCAGCAGTTTAACCGGGGGTCTGGGGCCTGAAGCTTTCTTT
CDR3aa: CASSLTGGLGPEAFF

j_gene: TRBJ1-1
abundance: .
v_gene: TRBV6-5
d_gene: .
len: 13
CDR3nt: TGTGCCAGCAGTTACTCGAGCCCGGGGGAAGCTTTCTTT
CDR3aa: CASSYSSPGEAFF

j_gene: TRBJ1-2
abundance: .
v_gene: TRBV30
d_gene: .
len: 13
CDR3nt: TGTGCCTGGACGGAGCAGGTCTACGGGGGCTACACCTTC
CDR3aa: CAWTEQVYGGYTF

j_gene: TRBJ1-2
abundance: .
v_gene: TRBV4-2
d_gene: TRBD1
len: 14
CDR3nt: TGTGCCAGCAGCCAAACCGACAGGGTCTATGGCTACACCTTC
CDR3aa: CASSQTDRVYGYTF

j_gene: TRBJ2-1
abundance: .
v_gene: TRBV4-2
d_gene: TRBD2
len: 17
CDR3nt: TGTGCCAGCAGCCAAGTCTCCCGGACTAGCGTCAACAATGAGCAGTTCTTC
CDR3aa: CASSQVSRTSVNNEQFF